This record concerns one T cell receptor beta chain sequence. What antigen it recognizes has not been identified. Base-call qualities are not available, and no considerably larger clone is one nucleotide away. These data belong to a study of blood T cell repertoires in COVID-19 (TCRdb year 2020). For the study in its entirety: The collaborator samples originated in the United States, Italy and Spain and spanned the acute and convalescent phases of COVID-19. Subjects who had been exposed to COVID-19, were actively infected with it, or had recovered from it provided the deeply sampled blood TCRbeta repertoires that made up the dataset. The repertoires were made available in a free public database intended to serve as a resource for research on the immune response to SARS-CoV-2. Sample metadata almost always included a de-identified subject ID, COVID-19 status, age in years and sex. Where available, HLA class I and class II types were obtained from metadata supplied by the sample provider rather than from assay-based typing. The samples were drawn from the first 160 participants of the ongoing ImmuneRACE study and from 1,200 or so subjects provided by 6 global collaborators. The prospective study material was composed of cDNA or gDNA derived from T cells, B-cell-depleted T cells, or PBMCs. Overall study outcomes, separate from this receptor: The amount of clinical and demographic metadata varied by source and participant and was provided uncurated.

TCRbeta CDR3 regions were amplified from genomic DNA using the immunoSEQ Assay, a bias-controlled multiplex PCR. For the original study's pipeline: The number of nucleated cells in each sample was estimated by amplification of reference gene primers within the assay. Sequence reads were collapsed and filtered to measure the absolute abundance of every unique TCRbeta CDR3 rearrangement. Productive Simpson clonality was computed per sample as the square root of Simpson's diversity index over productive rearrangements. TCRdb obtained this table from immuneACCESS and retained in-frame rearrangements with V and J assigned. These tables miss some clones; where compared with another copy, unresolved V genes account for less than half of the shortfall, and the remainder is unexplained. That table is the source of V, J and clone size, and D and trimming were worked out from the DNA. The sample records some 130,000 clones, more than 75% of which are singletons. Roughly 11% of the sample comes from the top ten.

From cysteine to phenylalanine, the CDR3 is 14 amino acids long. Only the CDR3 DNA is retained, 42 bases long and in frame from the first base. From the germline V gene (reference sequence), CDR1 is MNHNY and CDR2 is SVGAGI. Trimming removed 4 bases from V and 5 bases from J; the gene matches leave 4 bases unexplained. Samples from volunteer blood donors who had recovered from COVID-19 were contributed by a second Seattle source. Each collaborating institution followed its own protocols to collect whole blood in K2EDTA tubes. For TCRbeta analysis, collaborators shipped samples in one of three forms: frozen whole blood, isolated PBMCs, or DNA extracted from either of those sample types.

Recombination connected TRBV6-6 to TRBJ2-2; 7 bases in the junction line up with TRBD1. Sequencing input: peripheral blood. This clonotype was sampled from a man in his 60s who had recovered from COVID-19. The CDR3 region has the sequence CASSLSGGTGELFF. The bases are TGTGCCAGCAGTTTGTCAGGGGGTACCGGGGAGCTGTTTTTT.